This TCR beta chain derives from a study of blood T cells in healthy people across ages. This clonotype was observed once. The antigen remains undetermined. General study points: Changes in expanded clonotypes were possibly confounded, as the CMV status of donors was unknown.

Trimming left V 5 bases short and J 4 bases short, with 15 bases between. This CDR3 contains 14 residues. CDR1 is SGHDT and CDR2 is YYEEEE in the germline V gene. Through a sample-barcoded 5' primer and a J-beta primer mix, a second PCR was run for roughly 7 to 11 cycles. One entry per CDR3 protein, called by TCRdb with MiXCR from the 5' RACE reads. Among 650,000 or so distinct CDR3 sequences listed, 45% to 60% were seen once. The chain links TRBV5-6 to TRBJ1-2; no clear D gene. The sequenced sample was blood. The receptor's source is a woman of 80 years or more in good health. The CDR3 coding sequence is TGTGCCAGCAGTCCTCGGGCCGGGCCCTATGGCTACACCTTC. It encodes CASSPRAGPYGYTF.